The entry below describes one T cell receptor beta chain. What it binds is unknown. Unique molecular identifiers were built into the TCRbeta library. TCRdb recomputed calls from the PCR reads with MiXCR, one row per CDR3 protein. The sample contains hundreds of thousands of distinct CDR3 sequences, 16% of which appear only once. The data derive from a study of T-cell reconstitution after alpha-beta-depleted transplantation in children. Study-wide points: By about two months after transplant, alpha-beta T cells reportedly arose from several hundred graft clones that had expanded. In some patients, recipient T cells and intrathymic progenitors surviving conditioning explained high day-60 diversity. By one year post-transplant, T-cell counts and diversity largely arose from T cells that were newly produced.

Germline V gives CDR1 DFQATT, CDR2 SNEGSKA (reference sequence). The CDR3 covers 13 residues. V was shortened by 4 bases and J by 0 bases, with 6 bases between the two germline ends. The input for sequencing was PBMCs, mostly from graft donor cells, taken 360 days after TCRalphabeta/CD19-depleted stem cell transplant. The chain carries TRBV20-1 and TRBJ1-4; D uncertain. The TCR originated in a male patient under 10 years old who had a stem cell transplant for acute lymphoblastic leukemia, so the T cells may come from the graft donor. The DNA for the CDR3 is TGCAGTGCTACCAGTGCAACTAATGAAAAACTGTTTTTT. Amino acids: CSATSATNEKLFF.